These 14 T cell receptor beta chains were sequenced from one sample in a study of blood T cell repertoires in COVID-19. Produced via immunoSEQ multiplex PCR; TCRdb's table is partial and in-frame only. The sample lists a few hundred thousand clones, approximately 82% seen once, with roughly 4.5% in the top ten. Sequenced: peripheral blood. The receptors here all came from a man in his sixties who had recovered from COVID-19.

This clone was seen more than once but under ten times. The chain is built from TRBV19 and TRBJ1-2, with a weak D call TRBD1 (5 bases). The CDR3 length is 14 residues. CDR1 and CDR2 (germline): LNHDA, SQIVND (reference sequence). V lost 6 bases, J lost 0 bases, and 11 bases lay in between. The CDR3 DNA follows: TGTGCCAGTAGCGGGGGAGAAGCTAACTATGGCTACACCTTC. This gives the protein CASSGGEANYGYTF.

There are a few counts of this clone. The V gene is TRBV4-1, the J gene TRBJ2-3; 9 nucleotides match TRBD2. The CDR3 is made up of 16 amino acids. Losses at the gene ends were 0 bases for V and 6 bases for J; bases not matched to a gene: 7. CDR1 is MGHRA and CDR2 is YSYEKL in the germline V gene. DNA for the CDR3: TGCGCCAGCAGCCAAGACCAGCGGGGGGTCCGGGATACGCAGTATTTT. This encodes CASSQDQRGVRDTQYF.

This clone was found once. The rearrangement joins TRBV5-1 to TRBJ2-7, with D possibly being TRBD1 (5 bases). CDR1 is SGHRS and CDR2 is YFSETQ in the germline V gene. The CDR3 has 14 residues. The V gene lost 2 bases and the J gene lost 2 bases, with 11 bases spanning the gap. The DNA of the CDR3 is TGCGCCAGCAGCTTAGTACAACAGGCCTACGAGCAGTACTTC. Its protein product is CASSLVQQAYEQYF.

The V call is TRBV5-5, the J call TRBJ2-3, with D maybe TRBD2 (6 bases). The V and J ends lost 4 bases and 5 bases respectively, with 17 bases between them. The V gene's germline CDR1 is SGHKS and CDR2 YYEKEE (reference sequence). The CDR3 covers 15 residues. DNA of the CDR3: TGTGCCAGCAGCGGGGGGACTCCGGGTGGAGATACGCAGTATTTT. This encodes CASSGGTPGGDTQYF.

J is TRBJ2-7 and V is TRBV5-1, with TRBD1 matching 8 bases. This CDR3 contains 16 residues. The germline gives CDR1 SGHRS, CDR2 YFSETQ. V was pared by 5 bases and J by 2 bases, with 12 bases of the junction left unmatched. The CDR3 is CASRSLEGQDPYEQYF. In DNA, the CDR3 is TGCGCCAGCAGGTCCCTCGAGGGACAGGATCCCTACGAGCAGTACTTC.

The chain is built from TRBV19 and TRBJ1-2; D perhaps matches TRBD1 (5 bases). CDR1 LNHDA and CDR2 SQIVND come from the germline V gene (reference sequence). The CDR3 is made up of 16 amino acids. The germline V and J ends were trimmed by 4 bases and 0 bases, with 15 bases remaining between them. CDR3 nucleotides: TGTGCCAGTAGTAGCAAAACAGGAGTCGCTAACTATGGCTACACCTTC. It encodes CASSSKTGVANYGYTF. The full variable domain, rest sourced from reference TRBV19 and TRBJ1-2, is DGGITQSPKYLFRKEGQNVTLSCEQNLNHDAMYWYRQDPGQGLRLIYYSQIVNDFQKGDIAEGYSVSREKKESFPLTVTSAQKNPTAFYLCASSSKTGVANYGYTFGSGTRLTVV.

The rearrangement links TRBV6-5 to TRBJ1-2; 7 nucleotides line up with TRBD1. The CDR3 extends over 14 amino acids. CDR1 and CDR2 (germline): MNHEY, SVGAGI. J gave up 0 bases and V 6 bases, and 4 bases lay outside the gene matches. The CDR3 region is CASRATGTNYGYTF. In nucleotides, the CDR3 is TGTGCCAGCAGGGCGACAGGGACTAACTATGGCTACACCTTC.

The J gene is TRBJ2-3, the V gene TRBV9; TRBD2 matches 8 bases. This CDR3 region has 16 residues. V lost 5 bases, J lost 6 bases, and 14 bases stayed unmatched. Germline V gene lookup returns CDR1 SGDLS and CDR2 YYNGEE. CDR3: CASSETGTRVTDTQYF. In DNA, the CDR3 is TGTGCCAGCAGTGAGACCGGGACTAGAGTGACGGATACGCAGTATTTT.

The chain links TRBV6-2 or TRBV6-3 to TRBJ1-5; 9 nucleotides align to TRBD1. Germline V CDR1 and CDR2: MNHEY, SVGEGT. CDR3 length: 15 residues. Trimming cost V 5 bases and J 11 bases; bases outside gene matches: 13. Written as DNA, the CDR3 is TGTGCCAGCAGTGCCGGGACAGGGCGTCTCTTGGCCCAGCATTTT. This gives the protein CASSAGTGRLLAQHF.

This clone was counted between two and nine times. The gene calls are TRBV15 and TRBJ1-2; D is possibly TRBD1 (6 bases). Trimming removed 4 bases at V and 7 bases at J, with 19 bases between. The germline gives CDR1 LNHNV, CDR2 YYDKDF (reference sequence). The CDR3 sequence is 15 residues long. CDR3 nucleotide sequence: TGTGCCACCAGCACGCCCCCACAGGGAACGGGTGGCTACACCTTC. This codes for CATSTPPQGTGGYTF.

This chain joins TRBV5-4 and TRBJ2-1; 10 positions match TRBD1. Germline V gene sequence: CDR1 SGHNT, CDR2 YYREEE (reference sequence). The V gene end was trimmed by 3 bases and the J gene end by 5 bases; junction bases not matched to a gene: 5. The CDR3 is 15 residues long. The CDR3 reads CASSSRTGGHNEQFF. The CDR3 DNA follows: TGTGCCAGCAGCTCCAGGACAGGGGGACACAATGAGCAGTTCTTC.

In its sample, this clone was seen a few times. This sample includes further DNA sequences coding for the same CDR3. CDR3: CASRLGQGIYGYTF. In DNA, the CDR3 is TGTGCCAGCAGGCTAGGACAGGGCATCTATGGCTACACCTTC. The chain has TRBV6-5 and TRBJ1-2; 8 positions match TRBD1. Germline loops: CDR1 MNHEY, CDR2 SVGAGI. This CDR3 is built from 14 residues. The V and J ends lost 6 bases and 4 bases, in that order; junction bases with no gene match: 7.

The rearrangement uses TRBV5-1 and TRBJ2-1; 10 nucleotides match TRBD2. This CDR3 comprises 18 residues. The V segment lost 0 bases and the J segment 4 bases; nucleotides outside the gene matches: 10. The germline V gene encodes CDR1 SGHRS and CDR2 YFSETQ. CDR3 nucleotides: TGCGCCAGCAGCTTGGGTCTAGCGGGGGCCATTAATTACAATGAGCAGTTCTTC. Translating it yields CASSLGLAGAINYNEQFF.

The chain recombines TRBV6-5 with TRBJ2-7; 8 bases are a match to TRBD1. The V and J ends lost 7 bases and 1 base, in that order; junction bases with no gene match: 9. The germline gives CDR1 MNHEY, CDR2 SVGAGI. The CDR3 has 15 residues. The CDR3 sequence is CASIKPGGASYEQYF. Here the CDR3 DNA reads TGTGCCAGCATCAAGCCAGGGGGCGCGTCCTACGAGCAGTACTTC.